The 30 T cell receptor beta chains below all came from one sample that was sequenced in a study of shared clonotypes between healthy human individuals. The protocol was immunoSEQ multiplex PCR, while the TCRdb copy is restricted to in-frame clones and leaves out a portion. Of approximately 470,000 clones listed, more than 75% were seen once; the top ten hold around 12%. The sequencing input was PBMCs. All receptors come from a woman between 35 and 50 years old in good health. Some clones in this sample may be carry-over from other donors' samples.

This CDR3 is CASSYRGTSTYEQYF. DNA for the CDR3: TGTGCCAGCAGTTACCGGGGGACAAGTACCTACGAGCAGTACTTC. This chain uses TRBV6-6 with TRBJ2-7, with D perhaps given as TRBD1 or TRBD2 (6 bases each). Trimming removed 2 bases at V and 2 bases at J, with 13 bases between. CDR1 is MNHNY, CDR2 SVGAGI, per germline (reference sequence). The CDR3 has 15 amino acids.

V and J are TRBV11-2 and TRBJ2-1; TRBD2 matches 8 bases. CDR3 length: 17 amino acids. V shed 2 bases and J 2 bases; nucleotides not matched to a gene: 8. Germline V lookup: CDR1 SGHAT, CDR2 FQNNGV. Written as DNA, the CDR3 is TGTGCCAGCAGCTTAACACTAGCGGTCCGCACCTACAATGAGCAGTTCTTC. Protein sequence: CASSLTLAVRTYNEQFF.

For the CDR3, the DNA is TGTGCCAGCAGTGCCTTCAACAATGAGCAGTTCTTC. Protein product: CASSAFNNEQFF. V gene TRBV2 combines with J gene TRBJ2-1; D gene unclear. Germline V gives CDR1 SNHLY, CDR2 FYNNEI. This CDR3 region has 12 residues. Trimming took off 4 bases at V and 5 bases at J, with 6 bases between the two ends.

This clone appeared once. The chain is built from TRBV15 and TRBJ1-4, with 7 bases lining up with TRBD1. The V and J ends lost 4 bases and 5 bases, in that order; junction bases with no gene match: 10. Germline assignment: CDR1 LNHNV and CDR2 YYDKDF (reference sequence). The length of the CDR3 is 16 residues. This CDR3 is CATSKRLTGPNEKLFF. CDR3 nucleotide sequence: TGTGCCACCAGCAAACGGCTGACAGGGCCCAATGAAAAACTGTTTTTT.

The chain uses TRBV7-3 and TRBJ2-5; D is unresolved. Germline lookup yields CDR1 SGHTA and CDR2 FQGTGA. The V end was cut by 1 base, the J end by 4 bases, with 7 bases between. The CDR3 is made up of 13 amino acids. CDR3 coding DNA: TGTGCCAGCAGCTTAAGGCAGCTAGAGACCCAGTACTTC. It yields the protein CASSLRQLETQYF.

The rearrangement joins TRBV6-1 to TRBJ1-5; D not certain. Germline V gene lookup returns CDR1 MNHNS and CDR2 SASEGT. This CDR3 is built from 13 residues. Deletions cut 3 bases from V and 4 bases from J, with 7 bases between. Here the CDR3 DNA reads TGTGCCAGCAGTGAGACGAGGAATCAGCCCCAGCATTTT. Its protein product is CASSETRNQPQHF.

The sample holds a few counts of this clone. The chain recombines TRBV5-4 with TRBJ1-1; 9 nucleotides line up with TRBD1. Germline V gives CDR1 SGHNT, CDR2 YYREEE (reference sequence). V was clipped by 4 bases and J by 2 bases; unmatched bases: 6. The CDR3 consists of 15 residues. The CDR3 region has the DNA TGTGCCAGCAGCGGTCGGACAGGGGTAAACACTGAAGCTTTCTTT. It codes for CASSGRTGVNTEAFF.

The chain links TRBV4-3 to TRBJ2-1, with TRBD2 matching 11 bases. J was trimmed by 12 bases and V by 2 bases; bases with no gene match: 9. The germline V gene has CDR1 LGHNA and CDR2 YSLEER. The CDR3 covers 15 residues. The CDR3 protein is CASSQTSGSSNRQFF. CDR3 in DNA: TGCGCCAGCAGCCAAACTAGCGGGAGTTCTAATCGGCAGTTCTTC.

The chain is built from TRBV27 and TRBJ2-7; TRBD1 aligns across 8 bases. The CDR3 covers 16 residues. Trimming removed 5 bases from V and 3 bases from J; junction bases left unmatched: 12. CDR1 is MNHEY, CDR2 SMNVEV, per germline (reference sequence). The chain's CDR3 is CASSRNLQGASYEQYF. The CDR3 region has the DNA TGTGCCAGCAGTCGAAACCTCCAGGGGGCGAGCTACGAGCAGTACTTC.

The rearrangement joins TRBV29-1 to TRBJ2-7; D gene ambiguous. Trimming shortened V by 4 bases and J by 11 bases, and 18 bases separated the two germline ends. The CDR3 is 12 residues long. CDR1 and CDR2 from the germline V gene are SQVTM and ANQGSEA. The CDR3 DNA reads TGCAGCGTTGCCGTTTTTGGGCAGGCTGAGTACTTC. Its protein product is CSVAVFGQAEYF.

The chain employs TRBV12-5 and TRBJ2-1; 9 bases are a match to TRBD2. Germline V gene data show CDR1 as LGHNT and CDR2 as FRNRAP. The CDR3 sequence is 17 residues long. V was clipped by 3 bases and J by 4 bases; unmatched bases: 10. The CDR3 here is CASGFVLAGAPYNEQFF. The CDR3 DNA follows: TGTGCTAGTGGTTTCGTTTTAGCGGGAGCCCCTTACAATGAGCAGTTCTTC.

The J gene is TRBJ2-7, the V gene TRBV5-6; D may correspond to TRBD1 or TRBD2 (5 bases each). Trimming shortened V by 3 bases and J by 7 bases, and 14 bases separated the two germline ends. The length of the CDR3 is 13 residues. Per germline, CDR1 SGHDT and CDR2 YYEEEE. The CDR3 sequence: CASSSHARGEQYF. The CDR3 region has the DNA TGTGCCAGCAGCTCACACGCGAGGGGTGAGCAGTACTTC.

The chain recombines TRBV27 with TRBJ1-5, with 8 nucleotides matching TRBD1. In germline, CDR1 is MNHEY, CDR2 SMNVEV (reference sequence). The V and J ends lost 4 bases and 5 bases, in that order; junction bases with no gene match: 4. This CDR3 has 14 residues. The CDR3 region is CASSSSGGDQPQHF. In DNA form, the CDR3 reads TGTGCCAGCAGTTCCTCAGGGGGCGATCAGCCCCAGCATTTT.

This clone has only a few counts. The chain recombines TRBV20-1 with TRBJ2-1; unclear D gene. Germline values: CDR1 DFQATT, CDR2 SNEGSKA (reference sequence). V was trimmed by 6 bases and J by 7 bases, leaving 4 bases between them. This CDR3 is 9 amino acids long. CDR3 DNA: TGCAGTGCGGGGAATGAGCAGTTCTTC. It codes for CSAGNEQFF.

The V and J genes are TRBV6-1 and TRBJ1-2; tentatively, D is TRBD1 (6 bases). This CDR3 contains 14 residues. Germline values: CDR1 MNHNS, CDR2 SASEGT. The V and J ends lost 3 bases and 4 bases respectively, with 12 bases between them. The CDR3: CASSEATGVYGYTF. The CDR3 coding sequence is TGTGCCAGCAGTGAGGCGACAGGTGTCTATGGCTACACCTTC.

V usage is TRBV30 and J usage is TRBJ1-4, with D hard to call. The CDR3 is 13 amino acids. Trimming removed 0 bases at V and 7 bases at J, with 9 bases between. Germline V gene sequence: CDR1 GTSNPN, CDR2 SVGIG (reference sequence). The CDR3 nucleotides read TGTGCCTGGAGTGTTGGGTTTGGTGAAAAACTGTTTTTT. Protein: CAWSVGFGEKLFF.

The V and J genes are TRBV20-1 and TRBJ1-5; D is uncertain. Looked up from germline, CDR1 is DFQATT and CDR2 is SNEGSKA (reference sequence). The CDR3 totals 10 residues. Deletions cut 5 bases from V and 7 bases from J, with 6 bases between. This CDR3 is CSAPGQPQHF. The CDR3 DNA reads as TGCAGTGCTCCGGGGCAGCCCCAGCATTTT.

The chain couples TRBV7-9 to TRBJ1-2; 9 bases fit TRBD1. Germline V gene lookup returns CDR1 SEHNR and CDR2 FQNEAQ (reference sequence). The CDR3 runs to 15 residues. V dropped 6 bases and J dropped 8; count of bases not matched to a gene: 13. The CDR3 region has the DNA TGTGCCAGCAGTACCGGGACAGGGAGGCTGGTAGGCTACACCTTC. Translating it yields CASSTGTGRLVGYTF.

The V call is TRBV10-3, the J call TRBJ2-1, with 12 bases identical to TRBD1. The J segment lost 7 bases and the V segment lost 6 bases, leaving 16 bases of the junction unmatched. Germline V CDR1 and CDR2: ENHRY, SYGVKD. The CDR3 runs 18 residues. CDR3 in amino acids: CAISRDRGPVDLRNEQFF. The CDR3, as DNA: TGTGCCATCAGCCGGGACAGGGGGCCCGTCGACCTTCGGAATGAGCAGTTCTTC.

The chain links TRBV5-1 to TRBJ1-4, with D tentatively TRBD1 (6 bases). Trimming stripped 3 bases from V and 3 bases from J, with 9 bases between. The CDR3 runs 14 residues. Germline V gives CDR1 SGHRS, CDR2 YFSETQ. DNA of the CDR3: TGCGCCAGCAGCTATACAGGGCCTAATGAAAAACTGTTTTTT. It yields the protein CASSYTGPNEKLFF.

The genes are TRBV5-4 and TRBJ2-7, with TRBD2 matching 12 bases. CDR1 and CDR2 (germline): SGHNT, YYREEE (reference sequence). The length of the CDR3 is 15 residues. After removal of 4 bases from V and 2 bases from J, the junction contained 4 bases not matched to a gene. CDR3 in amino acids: CASSRTSGVTYEQYF. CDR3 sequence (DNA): TGTGCCAGCAGCCGGACTAGCGGGGTAACCTACGAGCAGTACTTC.

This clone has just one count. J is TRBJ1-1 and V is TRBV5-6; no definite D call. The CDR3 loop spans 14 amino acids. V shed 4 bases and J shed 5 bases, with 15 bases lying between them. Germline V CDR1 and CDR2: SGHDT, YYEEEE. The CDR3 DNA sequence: TGTGCCAGCAGCGATGGACTTTGGACTACTGAAGCTTTCTTT. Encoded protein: CASSDGLWTTEAFF.

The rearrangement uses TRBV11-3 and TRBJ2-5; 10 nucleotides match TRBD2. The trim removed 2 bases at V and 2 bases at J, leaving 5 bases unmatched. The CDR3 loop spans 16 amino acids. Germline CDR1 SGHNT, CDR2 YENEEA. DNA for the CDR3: TGTGCCAGCAGCTTAACTAGCGGGGTTCCTCAAGAGACCCAGTACTTC. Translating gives CASSLTSGVPQETQYF.

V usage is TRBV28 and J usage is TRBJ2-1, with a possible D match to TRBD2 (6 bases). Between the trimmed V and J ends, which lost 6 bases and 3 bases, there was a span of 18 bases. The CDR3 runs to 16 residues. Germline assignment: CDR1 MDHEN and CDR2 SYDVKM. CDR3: CASSPNSGLNYNEQFF. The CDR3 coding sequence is TGTGCCAGCAGCCCTAATAGCGGCCTGAACTACAATGAGCAGTTCTTC. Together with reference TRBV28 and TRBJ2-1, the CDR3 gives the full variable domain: DVKVTQSSRYLVKRTGEKVFLECVQDMDHENMFWYRQDPGLGLRLIYFSYDVKMKEKGDIPEGYSVSREKKERFSLILESASTNQTSMYLCASSPNSGLNYNEQFFGPGTRLTVL.

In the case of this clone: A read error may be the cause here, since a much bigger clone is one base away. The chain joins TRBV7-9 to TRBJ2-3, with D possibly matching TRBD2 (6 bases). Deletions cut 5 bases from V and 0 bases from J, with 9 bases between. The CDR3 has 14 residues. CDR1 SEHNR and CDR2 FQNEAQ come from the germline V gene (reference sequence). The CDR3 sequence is CASSPGTSTDTQYF. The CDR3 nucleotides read TGTGCCAGCAGCCCCGGGACTAGCACAGATACGCAGTATTTT.

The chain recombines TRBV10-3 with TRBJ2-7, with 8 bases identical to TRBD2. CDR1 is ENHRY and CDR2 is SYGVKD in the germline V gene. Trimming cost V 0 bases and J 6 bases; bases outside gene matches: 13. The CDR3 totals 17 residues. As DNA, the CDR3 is TGTGCCATCAGTGAGTCGGGTCGCGGGAGGACCCTTGGCGAGCAGTACTTC. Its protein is CAISESGRGRTLGEQYF.

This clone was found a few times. CDR3 nucleotides: TGCGCCAGCAGCGAGCGGGAGAACACCGGGGAGCTGTTTTTT. This gives the protein CASSERENTGELFF. The rearrangement uses TRBV5-1 and TRBJ2-2, with 7 bases matching TRBD2. V gave up 4 bases and J gave up 1 base; unmatched junction bases: 1. CDR3 length equals 14 residues. Germline V gene data show CDR1 as SGHRS and CDR2 as YFSETQ.

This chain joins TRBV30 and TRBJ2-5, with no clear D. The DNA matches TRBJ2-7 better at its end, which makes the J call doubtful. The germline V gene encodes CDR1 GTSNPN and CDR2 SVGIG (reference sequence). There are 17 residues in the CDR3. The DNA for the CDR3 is TGTGCCTGGAGTGTCCTCCCCACTGGCCGCAGTCGGGACGAGCAGTACTTC. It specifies CAWSVLPTGRSRDEQYF.

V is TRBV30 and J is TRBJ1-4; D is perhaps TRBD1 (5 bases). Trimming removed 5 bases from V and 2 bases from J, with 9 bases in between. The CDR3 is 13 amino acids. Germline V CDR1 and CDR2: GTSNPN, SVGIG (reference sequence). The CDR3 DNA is TGTGCCTGGGGGGGAAGGACTAATGAAAAACTGTTTTTT. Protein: CAWGGRTNEKLFF.

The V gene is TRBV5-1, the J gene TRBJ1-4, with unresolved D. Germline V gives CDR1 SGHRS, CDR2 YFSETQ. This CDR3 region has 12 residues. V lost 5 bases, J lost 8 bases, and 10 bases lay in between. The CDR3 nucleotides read TGCGCCAGCAGTTCACTGGGGGAAAAACTGTTTTTT. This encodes CASSSLGEKLFF.